This TCR beta chain was retrieved from a study of T cell repertoires in cytomegalovirus infection. Overall study context: Matching HLA type, along with CMV infection, was indicated by public TCR beta signatures. Study-wide points: There were HLA-C-restricted CMV-specific TCR beta clonotypes dominating the ex vivo response. Cumulated frequencies of public TCR beta families served to identify carriers of CMV plus the relevant HLA.

Comments on this clonotype: Its matching antigen is unknown.

TCRdb called the reads again in MiXCR, with one record for every CDR3 protein. The sample holds 150,000 to 200,000 distinct CDR3 sequences; roughly 27% are singletons and the top ten take roughly 32%. This CDR3 is 17 amino acids long. Germline-derived CDR1 and CDR2 are SEHNR and FQNEAQ (reference sequence). Trimming removed 5 bases from V and 0 bases from J; junction bases left unmatched: 6. The sequence was obtained from a human donor in good health (CMV status not recorded). Some clones in this sample may be carry-over from other donors' samples. Input material: PBMCs. The chain uses TRBV7-9 and TRBJ2-6, with 8 bases that match TRBD1. In DNA form, the CDR3 reads TGTGCCAGCAGCGCGGACAGGGCCCTCTCTGGGGCCAACGTCCTGACTTTC. Translated, it gives CASSADRALSGANVLTF.